The 21 T cell receptor beta chains reported below all come from one sample, sequenced in a study of shared clonotypes between healthy human individuals (dated by TCRdb to 2020 to 2021). CD8 naive samples consisted of CD45RO-negative cells that were positively selected for CCR7, yielding a CD45RA+CCR7+ population without TemRA cells. The library was produced with the immunoSEQ multiplex PCR assay. Not all clones reach the TCRdb copy of this immuneACCESS table, which keeps in-frame sequences only. Checked studies attribute under half of the gap to unresolved V genes and leave the rest unexplained. Across this sample there are 700,000 to 950,000 clones, with about 96% seen only once. Clones ranked in the top ten supply roughly 0.23% of the sample. The sequenced sample was naive CD8+ T cells sorted from blood. The sample's cell subset or site label, in plain terms: CD45RA+CCR7+. Every receptor here comes from a man aged 30-40 years in good health.

J is TRBJ2-7 and V is TRBV28, with a tentative D call TRBD1 (6 bases). Looked up from germline, CDR1 is MDHEN and CDR2 is SYDVKM. The length of the CDR3 is 11 residues. With 11 bases removed from V and 5 bases from J, the gap between germline ends came to 13 bases. CDR3 sequence reads: CAGGWGNEQYF. DNA of the CDR3: TGTGCCGGGGGCTGGGGGAACGAGCAGTACTTC.

The chain carries TRBV10-3 and TRBJ2-2; possible D gene TRBD1, 9 bases. The CDR3 has 19 residues. Germline V gene data show CDR1 as ENHRY and CDR2 as SYGVKD. V lost 7 bases, J lost 2 bases, and 26 bases lay in between. CDR3 DNA: TGTGCCATCATGAGGACAGGGGCCAGCGGGAGCCTCAACACCGGGGAGCTGTTTTTT. Protein sequence: CAIMRTGASGSLNTGELFF.

The chain couples TRBV19 to TRBJ2-7, with D hard to call. Between the trimmed V and J ends, which lost 7 bases and 5 bases, there was a span of 21 bases. This CDR3 has 15 residues. The V gene's germline CDR1 is LNHDA and CDR2 SQIVND (reference sequence). The CDR3 DNA reads as TGTGCCAGTATCCCATGGGCCCGGATGGAGAACGAGCAGTACTTC. It yields the protein CASIPWARMENEQYF.

The CDR3 bases are TGTGCCAGCAGTGAATCGAGGGACAGGGATGAAAAACTGTTTTTT. Protein product: CASSESRDRDEKLFF. The V and J genes are TRBV25-1 and TRBJ1-4, with TRBD1 matching over 9 bases. After removal of 1 base from V and 6 bases from J, the junction contained 3 bases not matched to a gene. This CDR3 spans 15 amino acids. The V gene's germline CDR1 is MGHDK and CDR2 SYGVNS.

The chain is built from TRBV7-9 and TRBJ2-3; unclear D gene. Trimming cost V 1 base and J 2 bases, with 10 bases left between them. The germline V gene has CDR1 SEHNR and CDR2 FQNEAQ (reference sequence). The CDR3 has 15 residues. CDR3 loop: CASSLGDEFTDTQYF. In DNA, the CDR3 is TGTGCCAGCAGCTTAGGAGACGAATTCACAGATACGCAGTATTTT.

The chain combines TRBV4-3 with TRBJ1-5; D is unresolved. Trimming took 0 bases from V and 9 from J, leaving 21 bases between them. The CDR3 extends over 17 amino acids. Per the germline V gene, CDR1 is LGHNA and CDR2 is YSLEER. DNA for the CDR3: TGCGCCAGCAGCCAAGATTTGGCGGAGGAGCTTTCACGGCCCCAGCATTTT. Protein product: CASSQDLAEELSRPQHF.

This chain links TRBV7-9 with TRBJ1-5, with D maybe TRBD1 (5 bases). Trimming pared 5 bases from V and 6 bases from J, leaving 20 bases between. Germline loops: CDR1 SEHNR, CDR2 FQNEAQ (reference sequence). CDR3 length equals 16 residues. CDR3 residues: CASSPISAGSGQPQHF. The CDR3, as DNA: TGTGCCAGCAGCCCCATTTCGGCAGGGTCGGGTCAGCCCCAGCATTTT.

V and J are TRBV19 and TRBJ1-5; 9 positions agree with TRBD1. This CDR3 has 18 residues. V dropped 0 bases and J dropped 5; count of bases not matched to a gene: 11. The V gene's germline CDR1 is LNHDA and CDR2 SQIVND (reference sequence). CDR3 sequence: CASSIDLRRDRAHQPQHF. CDR3 DNA sequence: TGTGCCAGTAGTATAGACTTACGCCGGGACAGGGCTCATCAGCCCCAGCATTTT. The variable domain in full, completed from reference TRBV19 and TRBJ1-5, reads DGGITQSPKYLFRKEGQNVTLSCEQNLNHDAMYWYRQDPGQGLRLIYYSQIVNDFQKGDIAEGYSVSREKKESFPLTVTSAQKNPTAFYLCASSIDLRRDRAHQPQHFGDGTRLSIL.

Points on this clone: The identical CDR3 is also encoded by other nucleotide sequences in the sample. CDR3 DNA sequence: TGTGCCAGCAGAGGTAGTTCCTACGAGCAGTACTTC. As protein: CASRGSSYEQYF. The J gene is TRBJ2-7, the V gene TRBV2; D gene unclear. V was shortened by 6 bases and J by 1 base, with 7 bases between the two germline ends. Looked up from germline, CDR1 is SNHLY and CDR2 is FYNNEI. The length of the CDR3 is 12 residues.

The genes are TRBV6-1 and TRBJ2-1; the match to TRBD2 covers 10 bases. The germline V gene has CDR1 MNHNS and CDR2 SASEGT. This CDR3 has 14 amino acids. V lost 7 bases to trimming and J lost 4 bases; unmatched junction nucleotides: 4. The CDR3 is CASTELAGYNEQFF. CDR3 coding DNA: TGTGCCAGCACGGAACTAGCGGGATACAATGAGCAGTTCTTC.

The chain employs TRBV27 and TRBJ2-3, with 8 positions matching TRBD1. V trimming: 2 bases; J trimming: 6 bases; junction bases outside the gene matches: 7. Germline V gene lookup returns CDR1 MNHEY and CDR2 SMNVEV (reference sequence). This CDR3 is built from 15 residues. CDR3 region: CASSLVQGAWDTQYF. The CDR3 region has the DNA TGTGCCAGCAGTTTAGTGCAGGGGGCATGGGATACGCAGTATTTT.

This clone was seen a handful of times. CDR3 nucleotide sequence: TGTGCCAGCAGCTTAGCGGCTAGCGGAGGAGGAGATACGCAGTATTTT. This sequence encodes CASSLAASGGGDTQYF. V gene TRBV11-2 combines with J gene TRBJ2-3; 7 bases line up with TRBD2. Germline V gene sequence: CDR1 SGHAT, CDR2 FQNNGV. The CDR3 sequence is 16 residues long. V shed 1 base, J shed 5 bases, and the junction held 9 bases outside the gene matches. The variable domain in full, completed from reference TRBV11-2 and TRBJ2-3, reads EAGVAQSPRYKIIEKRQSVAFWCNPISGHATLYWYQQILGQGPKLLIQFQNNGVVDDSQLPKDRFSAERLKGVDSTLKIQPAKLEDSAVYLCASSLAASGGGDTQYFGPGTRLTVL.

The chain is built from TRBV2 and TRBJ2-1; TRBD2 agrees at 9 bases. V lost 1 base to trimming and J lost 4 bases; unmatched junction nucleotides: 11. Germline V gives CDR1 SNHLY, CDR2 FYNNEI. The CDR3 is made up of 18 amino acids. For the CDR3, the DNA is TGTGCCAGCAGTGAAGGGGGCCGCGGGAGGGCCGGGTACAATGAGCAGTTCTTC. Protein: CASSEGGRGRAGYNEQFF.

The CDR3 DNA follows: TGTGCCAGCAGTGAAAACAGGAGGACCTACAATGAGCAGTTCTTC. This codes for CASSENRRTYNEQFF. The gene calls are TRBV6-1 and TRBJ2-1, with D perhaps matching TRBD1 or TRBD2 (5 bases each). The V end was cut by 2 bases, the J end by 2 bases, with 10 bases between. Germline CDR1 is MNHNS and CDR2 is SASEGT. The CDR3 loop spans 15 amino acids.

V and J are TRBV5-4 and TRBJ1-2, with a weak D call TRBD1 (6 bases). In germline, CDR1 is SGHNT, CDR2 YYREEE (reference sequence). CDR3 length: 14 amino acids. Trimming removed 6 bases at V and 3 bases at J, with 15 bases between. The CDR3 here is CASINREKDYGYTF. In DNA, the CDR3 is TGTGCCAGCATCAACAGGGAGAAGGACTATGGCTACACCTTC.

This clone is a singleton in its sample. The V gene is TRBV7-8, the J gene TRBJ2-1; D unclear. CDR1 and CDR2 (germline): SGHVS, FQNEAQ. CDR3 size: 14 residues. V lost 5 bases and J lost 1, with 9 bases in between. The CDR3 reads CASSPSPSYNEQFF. The CDR3 DNA reads as TGTGCCAGCAGCCCAAGTCCTTCCTACAATGAGCAGTTCTTC.

J is TRBJ2-7 and V is TRBV19, with D unresolved. V lost 3 bases and J lost 3, with 9 bases in between. Germline assignment: CDR1 LNHDA and CDR2 SQIVND (reference sequence). This CDR3 is 13 amino acids long. Here the CDR3 reads CASSIFANYEQYF. In DNA form, the CDR3 reads TGTGCCAGTAGTATCTTTGCGAACTACGAGCAGTACTTC.

The table lists this clone with a count of one. The chain has TRBV7-2 and TRBJ2-7; D is perhaps TRBD2 (5 bases). V lost 5 bases and J 5 bases, leaving 13 bases between the germline ends. Germline CDR1 and CDR2: SGHTA and FQGNSA. The CDR3 length is 13 residues. The DNA of the CDR3 is TGTGCCAGCAGCCACGGGGTAAGAAACGAGCAGTACTTC. Translation: CASSHGVRNEQYF.

Here the CDR3 DNA reads TGTGCCAGCAGCCTCTCATTTGGGACAGTATACTACGAGCAGTACTTC. Translation gives CASSLSFGTVYYEQYF. The chain links TRBV28 to TRBJ2-7, with TRBD1 matching over 7 bases. Unmatched junction bases numbered 14, after V lost 6 bases and J lost 3 bases. CDR1 and CDR2 from the germline V gene are MDHEN and SYDVKM. CDR3 size: 16 residues.

The V gene is TRBV14, the J gene TRBJ2-7, with D unresolved. Germline values: CDR1 SGHDN, CDR2 FVKESK. The V and J ends lost 1 base and 3 bases respectively, with 16 bases between them. This CDR3 comprises 16 residues. The CDR3 reads CASSQVKAGPGYEQYF. The CDR3 DNA sequence: TGTGCCAGCAGCCAAGTTAAAGCCGGACCCGGCTACGAGCAGTACTTC.

This clone was detected only once. The V call is TRBV11-2, the J call TRBJ2-1, with 7 nucleotides matching TRBD1. This CDR3 is built from 15 residues. Germline V gene data show CDR1 as SGHAT and CDR2 as FQNNGV. V lost 4 bases and J lost 7; bases outside the gene matches: 10. CDR3 sequence reads: CASSYGTANMNEQFF. The CDR3 DNA sequence: TGTGCCAGCAGCTACGGGACAGCTAACATGAATGAGCAGTTCTTC.